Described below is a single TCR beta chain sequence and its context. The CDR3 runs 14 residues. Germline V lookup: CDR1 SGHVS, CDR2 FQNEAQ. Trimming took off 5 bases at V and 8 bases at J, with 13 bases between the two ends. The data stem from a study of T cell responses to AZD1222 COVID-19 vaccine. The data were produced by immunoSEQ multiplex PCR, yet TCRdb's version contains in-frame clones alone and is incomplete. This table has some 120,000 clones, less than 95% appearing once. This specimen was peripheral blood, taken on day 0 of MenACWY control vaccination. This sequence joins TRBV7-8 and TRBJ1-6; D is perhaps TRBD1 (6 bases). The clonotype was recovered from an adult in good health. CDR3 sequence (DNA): TGTGCCAGCAGCCCTGGGACAAAAGATTCACCCCTCCACTTT. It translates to CASSPGTKDSPLHF.